This T cell receptor beta chain comes out of a study of T-cell memory formation after mild COVID-19. This clonotype was recorded a few times. Each CDR3 protein is one row after TCRdb ran MiXCR on the 5' RACE reads. The table records roughly 130,000 distinct CDR3 sequences, approximately 5.9% of them present only once. V gave up 5 bases and J gave up 0 bases; unmatched junction bases: 10. The CDR3 covers 18 residues. Germline V gene lookup returns CDR1 SEHNR and CDR2 FQNEAQ (reference sequence). This chain uses TRBV7-9 with TRBJ2-7; 13 nucleotides match TRBD2. Sequences were obtained from PBMCs or a T cell subset sorted from them (not recorded which). The receptor comes from an adult woman who had mild COVID-19 (a few samples of this study predate the infection). Cell type and time point are not known. The CDR3 nucleotides read TGTGCCAGCAGCGGGGGGACTAGCGGGGTTATTAGCTCCTACGAGCAGTACTTC. It translates to CASSGGTSGVISSYEQYF.